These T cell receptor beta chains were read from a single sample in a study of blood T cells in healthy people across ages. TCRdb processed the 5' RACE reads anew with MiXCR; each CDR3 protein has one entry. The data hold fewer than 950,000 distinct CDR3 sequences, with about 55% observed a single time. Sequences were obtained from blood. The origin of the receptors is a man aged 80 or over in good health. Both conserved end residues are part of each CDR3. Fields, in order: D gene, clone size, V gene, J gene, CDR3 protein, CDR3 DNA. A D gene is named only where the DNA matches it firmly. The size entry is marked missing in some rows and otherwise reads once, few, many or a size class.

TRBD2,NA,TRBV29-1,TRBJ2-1,CSVDGWGLAGRREQFF,TGCAGCGTTGATGGATGGGGGCTAGCGGGGCGCCGTGAGCAGTTCTTC
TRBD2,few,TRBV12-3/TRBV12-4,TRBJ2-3,CASSLGLAGDRSLGTDTQYF,TGTGCCAGCAGTTTAGGACTAGCGGGAGATCGCAGTCTCGGCACAGATACGCAGTATTTT
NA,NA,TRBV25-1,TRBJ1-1,CASAWGWSEAFF,TGTGCCAGCGCTTGGGGCTGGTCTGAAGCTTTCTTT
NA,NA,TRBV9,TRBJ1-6,CASSVGRDRSPLHF,TGTGCCAGCAGCGTAGGGAGGGATCGGTCACCCCTCCACTTT
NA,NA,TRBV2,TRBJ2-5,CASGLGRETQYF,TGTGCCAGCGGTCTAGGTCGAGAGACCCAGTACTTC
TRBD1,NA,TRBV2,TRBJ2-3,CASREGQGGHTDTQYF,TGTGCCAGCAGGGAGGGACAGGGAGGCCATACAGATACGCAGTATTTT
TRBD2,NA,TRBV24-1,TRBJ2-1,CATSDPAGGNNEQFF,TGTGCCACCAGTGACCCAGCGGGAGGGAACAATGAGCAGTTCTTC
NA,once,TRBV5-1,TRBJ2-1,CASSLTYWDPLRRTYNEQFF,TGCGCCAGCAGCTTGACGTACTGGGACCCCCTACGGCGGACCTACAATGAGCAGTTCTTC
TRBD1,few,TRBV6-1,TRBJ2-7,CASRETGLFGQYF,TGTGCCAGCAGAGAGACAGGGTTGTTTGGGCAGTACTTC
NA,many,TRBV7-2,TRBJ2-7,CASSPPAGTGEQYF,TGTGCCAGCAGCCCCCCGGCAGGCACGGGCGAGCAGTACTTC
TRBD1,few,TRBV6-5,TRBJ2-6,CASSYSGQGFAGANVLTF,TGTGCCAGCAGTTATTCGGGACAGGGGTTTGCTGGGGCCAACGTCCTGACTTTC
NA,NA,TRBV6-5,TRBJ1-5,CASSFRSWGVTNQPQHF,TGTGCCAGCAGTTTTCGTTCGTGGGGGGTGACCAATCAGCCCCAGCATTTT
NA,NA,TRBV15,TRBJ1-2,CATSRESGTRNYGYTF,TGTGCCACCAGTCGTGAGTCGGGGACGCGTAACTATGGCTACACCTTC
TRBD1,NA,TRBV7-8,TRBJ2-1,CASSLAGTASYNEQFF,TGTGCCAGCAGCTTAGCCGGGACAGCTTCCTACAATGAGCAGTTCTTC
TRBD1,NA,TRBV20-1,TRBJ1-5,CSARAQGAGTNQPQHF,TGCAGTGCTAGAGCACAGGGGGCCGGGACCAATCAGCCCCAGCATTTT
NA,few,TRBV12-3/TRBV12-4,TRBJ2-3,CASSLHDITDTQYF,TGTGCCAGCAGTTTACATGATATAACAGATACGCAGTATTTT
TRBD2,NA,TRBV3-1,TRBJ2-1,CASSQSLAGSYNEQFF,TGTGCCAGCAGCCAATCACTAGCGGGGTCTTACAATGAGCAGTTCTTC
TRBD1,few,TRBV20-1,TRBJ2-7,CSAPPSGGGQYF,TGCAGTGCACCACCCTCAGGGGGCGGGCAGTACTTC
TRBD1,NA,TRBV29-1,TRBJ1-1,CSAERQGGMNTEAFF,TGCAGCGCTGAGAGGCAGGGGGGGATGAACACTGAAGCTTTCTTT